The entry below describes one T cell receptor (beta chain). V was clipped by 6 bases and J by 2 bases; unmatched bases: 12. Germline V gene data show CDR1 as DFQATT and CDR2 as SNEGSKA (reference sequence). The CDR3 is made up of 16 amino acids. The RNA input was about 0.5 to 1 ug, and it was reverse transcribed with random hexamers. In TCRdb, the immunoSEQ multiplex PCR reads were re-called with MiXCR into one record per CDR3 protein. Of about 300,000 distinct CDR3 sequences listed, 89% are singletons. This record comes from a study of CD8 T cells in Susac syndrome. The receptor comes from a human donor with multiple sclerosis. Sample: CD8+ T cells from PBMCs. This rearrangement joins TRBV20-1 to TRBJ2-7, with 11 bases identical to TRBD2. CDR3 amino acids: CSATTPGTSGPYEQYF. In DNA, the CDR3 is TGCAGTGCCACAACCCCCGGGACTAGCGGACCCTACGAGCAGTACTTC.